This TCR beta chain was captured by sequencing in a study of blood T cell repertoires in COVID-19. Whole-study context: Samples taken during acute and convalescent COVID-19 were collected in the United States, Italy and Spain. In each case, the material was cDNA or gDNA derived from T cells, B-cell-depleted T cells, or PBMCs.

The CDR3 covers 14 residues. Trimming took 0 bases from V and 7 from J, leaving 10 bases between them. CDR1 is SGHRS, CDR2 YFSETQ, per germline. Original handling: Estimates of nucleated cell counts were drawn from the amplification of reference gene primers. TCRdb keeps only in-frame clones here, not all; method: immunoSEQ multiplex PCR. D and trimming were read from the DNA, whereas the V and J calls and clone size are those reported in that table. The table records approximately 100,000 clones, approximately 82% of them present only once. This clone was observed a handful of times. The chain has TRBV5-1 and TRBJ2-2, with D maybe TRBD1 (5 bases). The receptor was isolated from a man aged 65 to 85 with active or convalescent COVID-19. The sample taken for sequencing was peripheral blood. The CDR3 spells CASSLVGAFGELFF. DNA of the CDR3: TGCGCCAGCAGCTTGGTAGGGGCTTTCGGGGAGCTGTTTTTT.